The 17 T cell receptor beta chains given below trace back to one sample, sequenced in a study of blood T cell repertoires in COVID-19. The repertoire was sequenced with immunoSEQ multiplex PCR; TCRdb's copy has only in-frame clones and lacks some. The sample lists under 150,000 clones, around 85% occurring once. The specimen was peripheral blood. Receptors originate from a woman in her fifties or sixties with COVID-19, enrolled during active disease.

The chain links TRBV6-6 to TRBJ1-5; D is uncertain. Per germline, CDR1 MNHNY and CDR2 SVGAGI (reference sequence). This CDR3 region has 13 residues. Trimming cost V 6 bases and J 4 bases, with 10 bases left between them. Written as DNA, the CDR3 is TGTGCCAGCAGCCCTGGCGGTAATCAGCCCCAGCATTTT. Protein: CASSPGGNQPQHF.

In this sample, this clone turned up a few times. The chain combines TRBV19 with TRBJ1-1, with 9 nucleotides matching TRBD1. V lost 3 bases and J lost 10; bases outside the gene matches: 9. The CDR3 sequence is 14 residues long. CDR1 is LNHDA, CDR2 SQIVND, per germline (reference sequence). The CDR3 coding sequence is TGTGCCAGTAGTATTCGGACAGGGGACCTACGAGCTTTCTTT. This encodes CASSIRTGDLRAFF.

This clone showed up just a few times. The V call is TRBV6-2 or TRBV6-3, the J call TRBJ1-2; no firm D call. This CDR3 comprises 14 residues. Trimming shortened V by 6 bases and J by 6 bases, and 17 bases separated the two germline ends. Germline values: CDR1 MNHEY, CDR2 SVGEGT. This chain's CDR3 is CASSPSGYGHGYTF. The CDR3 bases are TGTGCCAGCAGCCCCAGCGGGTATGGCCATGGCTACACCTTC.

The chain carries TRBV7-3 and TRBJ2-5; unclear D gene. The CDR3 spans 13 residues. The germline V gene has CDR1 SGHTA and CDR2 FQGTGA. V dropped 5 bases and J dropped 3 bases, with 10 bases sitting between them. The CDR3 loop is CASSAVQEETQYF. The DNA of the CDR3 is TGTGCCAGCAGCGCCGTTCAGGAAGAGACCCAGTACTTC.

The chain is built from TRBV6-5 and TRBJ2-7; the D is unclear. Germline lookup yields CDR1 MNHEY and CDR2 SVGAGI. This CDR3 spans 13 amino acids. V shed 3 bases and J shed 0 bases, with 6 bases lying between them. The CDR3 loop is CASSYPDSYEQYF. CDR3 bases: TGTGCCAGCAGTTATCCAGACTCCTACGAGCAGTACTTC.

This sequence joins TRBV7-3 and TRBJ2-1; 7 positions agree with TRBD2. Trimming removed 4 bases from V and 5 bases from J; junction bases left unmatched: 8. CDR1 SGHTA and CDR2 FQGTGA come from the germline V gene. This CDR3 has 15 residues. CDR3 sequence reads: CASSSGGSLDNEQFF. CDR3 in DNA: TGTGCCAGCAGCTCCGGGGGGTCCTTAGACAATGAGCAGTTCTTC.

V and J are TRBV2 and TRBJ2-1; D may be TRBD2 (6 bases). Germline CDR1 is SNHLY and CDR2 is FYNNEI. Trimming pared 7 bases from V and 5 bases from J, leaving 21 bases between. CDR3 length: 16 residues. The CDR3 nucleotides are TGTGCCAGCATGGGGCTTAGTAGCGGACACCACAATGAGCAGTTCTTC. It codes for CASMGLSSGHHNEQFF.

The chain combines TRBV6-5 with TRBJ2-5, with a tentative D call TRBD2 (6 bases). The CDR3 has 14 amino acids. Between the trimmed V and J ends, which lost 0 bases and 5 bases, there was a span of 10 bases. Germline CDR1 is MNHEY and CDR2 is SVGAGI. The CDR3 bases are TGTGCCAGCAGTTACTCGGGGGGTGTGGAGACCCAGTACTTC. This gives the protein CASSYSGGVETQYF.

The chain has TRBV7-3 and TRBJ1-2, with TRBD1 matching 11 bases. Germline CDR1 and CDR2: SGHTA and FQGTGA. V lost 5 bases to trimming and J lost 8 bases; unmatched junction nucleotides: 7. The CDR3 spans 14 residues. CDR3 loop: CASSTGQGALGYTF. The CDR3 bases are TGTGCCAGCAGCACTGGACAGGGGGCGTTGGGCTACACCTTC. Complete variable domain (other parts from reference TRBV7-3 and TRBJ1-2): GAGVSQTPSNKVTEKGKYVELRCDPISGHTALYWYRQSLGQGPEFLIYFQGTGAADDSGLPNDRFFAVRPEGSVSTLKIQRTERGDSAVYLCASSTGQGALGYTFGSGTRLTVV.

The chain has TRBV10-3 and TRBJ2-1, with D perhaps TRBD1 (5 bases). CDR1 and CDR2 (germline): ENHRY, SYGVKD. V dropped 1 base and J dropped 5 bases, with 6 bases sitting between them. There are 13 residues in the CDR3. In nucleotides, the CDR3 is TGTGCCATCAGTGAGTACAGGAACAATGAGCAGTTCTTC. This translates into CAISEYRNNEQFF.

Only one count was recorded for this clone. The chain links TRBV4-1 to TRBJ2-2; TRBD1 is a possible D gene (5 bases). The V gene's germline CDR1 is MGHRA and CDR2 YSYEKL. The CDR3 covers 16 residues. V dropped 4 bases and J dropped 0 bases, with 12 bases sitting between them. The CDR3 bases are TGCGCCAGCAGCCCAAGGACATCCGCGAACACCGGGGAGCTGTTTTTT. Protein sequence: CASSPRTSANTGELFF.

This rearrangement joins TRBV7-4 to TRBJ2-7; no clear D. Germline CDR1 reads SGHVT; CDR2 reads SQSDAQ. V shed 5 bases and J shed 0 bases, with 5 bases lying between them. The CDR3 length is 12 residues. This CDR3 is CASSPLSYEQYF. CDR3 coding DNA: TGTGCCAGCAGCCCCCTCTCCTACGAGCAGTACTTC.

V usage is TRBV19 and J usage is TRBJ1-2; 7 bases map to TRBD1. Germline V gives CDR1 LNHDA, CDR2 SQIVND (reference sequence). The CDR3 length is 13 residues. After removal of 5 bases from V and 7 bases from J, the junction contained 7 bases not matched to a gene. As DNA, the CDR3 is TGTGCCAGTAGTGCCGGACAGGATGGTGGCTACACCTTC. Its protein is CASSAGQDGGYTF.

The chain links TRBV6-1 to TRBJ2-7; TRBD1 matches at 10 bases. The germline V gene encodes CDR1 MNHNS and CDR2 SASEGT. This CDR3 region has 16 residues. V trimming: 3 bases; J trimming: 1 base; junction bases outside the gene matches: 6. The CDR3 here is CASSDSGTGASYEQYF. CDR3 nucleotides: TGTGCCAGCAGTGATTCCGGGACAGGGGCTTCCTACGAGCAGTACTTC.

J is TRBJ2-1 and V is TRBV7-2; 9 bases align to TRBD2. Looked up from germline, CDR1 is SGHTA and CDR2 is FQGNSA. This CDR3 region has 19 residues. Trimming at V came to 5 bases and at J to 10 bases, leaving 24 bases not matched to a gene. CDR3 bases: TGTGCCAGCAGCCGTCAAGGGGAGCGGGGGGTTATCCAATGGTCGGAGCAGTTCTTC. Its protein product is CASSRQGERGVIQWSEQFF. Variable domain in full (rest from reference TRBV7-2 and TRBJ2-1): GAGVSQSPSNKVTEKGKDVELRCDPISGHTALYWYRQSLGQGLEFLIYFQGNSAPDKSGLPSDRFSAERTGGSVSTLTIQRTQQEDSAVYLCASSRQGERGVIQWSEQFFGPGTRLTVL.

This chain connects TRBV27 to TRBJ1-6, with a weak D call TRBD1 (5 bases). The CDR3 is made up of 17 amino acids. Trimming removed 1 base at V and 0 bases at J, with 10 bases between. Germline V gene sequence: CDR1 MNHEY, CDR2 SMNVEV (reference sequence). The CDR3 region is CASSLLTDRSYNSPLHF. CDR3 DNA sequence: TGTGCCAGCAGTTTATTGACAGACCGCTCCTATAATTCACCCCTCCACTTT.

The V gene is TRBV29-1, the J gene TRBJ2-7; 7 bases are shared with TRBD1. The germline V gene has CDR1 SQVTM and CDR2 ANQGSEA. The CDR3 runs to 14 residues. Losses at the gene ends were 4 bases for V and 1 base for J; bases not matched to a gene: 7. Here the CDR3 reads CSVAPTGISYEQYF. DNA for the CDR3: TGCAGCGTTGCCCCGACAGGGATATCCTACGAGCAGTACTTC.